These T cell receptor beta chains were read from a single sample in a study of human T cells and chemical hapten exposure. Using its own MiXCR run on the RACE reads, TCRdb lists one record per CDR3 protein. The sample shows under 200,000 distinct CDR3 sequences, 25% to 35% of them seen only once. Sequences were derived from whole blood, sampled in connection with sensitization to the hapten diphenylcyclopropenone (DPC). All receptors derive from a woman in her thirties with alopecia areata. Some clones in this sample may be carry-over from other donors' samples. Each CDR3 is given with its conserved first and last residue. D genes are given only for firm matches. The size field is filled for only some rows; it gives once, few, many or a size class.

-	-	TRBV9	TRBJ2-1	TGTGCCAGCAGCGAGGGACTATCAAGGGGGAATGAGCAGTTCTTC	CASSEGLSRGNEQFF
-	-	TRBV20-1	TRBJ2-7	TGCAGTGCTAGATTTACGTTGGAGCAGTACTTC	CSARFTLEQYF
-	many	TRBV29-1	TRBJ2-5	TGCAGCGTTGTTCGGGGGAGCCAAGAGACCCAGTACTTC	CSVVRGSQETQYF
TRBD2	-	TRBV9	TRBJ2-1	TGTGCCAGCAGCACTTCTAGCGGACCTCCCTACAATGAGCAGTTCTTC	CASSTSSGPPYNEQFF
TRBD1	-	TRBV7-9	TRBJ2-1	TGTGCCAGCAGCTCCACCCCCGGGACAGGGCAGGATGAGCAGTTCTTC	CASSSTPGTGQDEQFF
-	-	TRBV4-3	TRBJ1-2	TGCGCCAGCAGCCGAGGTCAGACGGACTATGGCTACACCTTC	CASSRGQTDYGYTF
-	once	TRBV6-5	TRBJ2-6	TGTGCCAGCAGCCCCCCGATGGGCTCTGGGGCCAACGTCCTGACTTTC	CASSPPMGSGANVLTF
-	few	TRBV11-2	TRBJ2-3	TGTGCCAGCAGCTTAGATCTGGTTTTGGGGGGCACAGATACGCAGTATTTT	CASSLDLVLGGTDTQYF
-	few	TRBV7-2	TRBJ1-5	TGTGCCAGCAGCTTAAGCAGCCTTCCCAATCAGCCCCAGCATTTT	CASSLSSLPNQPQHF
-	-	TRBV11-3	TRBJ1-2	TGTGCCAGCAGCTTAACACTTTTCGATGGCTACACCTTC	CASSLTLFDGYTF
-	few	TRBV7-9	TRBJ1-1	TGTGCCAGCATCCACCCGAAGTGGGGGAACACTGAAGCTTTCTTT	CASIHPKWGNTEAFF
TRBD2	many	TRBV7-3	TRBJ2-1	TGTGCCAGCAGCCTCGGCGGGGGGGCCGGAGTTGAGCAGTTCTTC	CASSLGGGAGVEQFF
TRBD1	few	TRBV29-1	TRBJ2-7	TGCAGCGTTGCCCGGGACAGGGGGGCCTACGAGCAGTACTTC	CSVARDRGAYEQYF
-	-	TRBV2	TRBJ2-7	TGTGCCAGCAGTGGATATGGGACGGGAGTCCAAGGCGAGCAGTACTTC	CASSGYGTGVQGEQYF
-	-	TRBV5-5	TRBJ1-3	TGTGCCAGCAGCTTGGCCGACAACTCTGGAAACACCATATATTTT	CASSLADNSGNTIYF
TRBD1	many	TRBV28	TRBJ2-7	TGTGCCAGCAGTTTTTCGGGCGACAGGGGGGTGCAGTACTTC	CASSFSGDRGVQYF
TRBD1	few	TRBV4-1	TRBJ2-2	TGCGCCAGCAGCATCCGAAAAAACAGGGGGACCGGGGAGCTGTTTTTT	CASSIRKNRGTGELFF
-	-	TRBV21-1	TRBJ2-7	TGTGCCAGCAGCACAACCCACGAGCAGTACTTC	CASSTTHEQYF
-	-	TRBV5-5	TRBJ1-3	TGTGCCAGCAGCCGGGACCGGGGAATCTCTGGAAACACCATATATTTT	CASSRDRGISGNTIYF
TRBD1	-	TRBV20-1	TRBJ2-7	TGCAGTGCTAGACCCCCGGGACAGGGGGCTTACGAGCAGTACTTC	CSARPPGQGAYEQYF
-	few	TRBV20-1	TRBJ2-3	TGCAGTGCTAGAGATCCCCGGGGGGCCGCGACAGATACGCAGTATTTT	CSARDPRGAATDTQYF
-	-	TRBV14	TRBJ2-2	TGTGCCAGCAGCCCTCGGACACTTCAGGGCGGGGAGCTGTTTTTT	CASSPRTLQGGELFF
-	-	TRBV20-1	TRBJ1-1	TGCAGTGCTAGCGCGGGAAACACTGAAGCTTTCTTT	CSASAGNTEAFF
TRBD1	few	TRBV2	TRBJ1-1	TGTGCCAGCAGTGGCGGGACAGGGGGCTTCACTGAAGCTTTCTTT	CASSGGTGGFTEAFF
TRBD1	-	TRBV7-2	TRBJ1-4	TGTGCCAGCAGCTTTACCGGGACAGGGGTTGAAAAACTGTTTTTT	CASSFTGTGVEKLFF
-	few	TRBV12-5	TRBJ2-1	TGTGCTAGTGGCCCCATAGGGTCCTACAATGAGCAGTTCTTC	CASGPIGSYNEQFF
-	few	TRBV4-2	TRBJ2-1	TGTGCCAGCAGCCAAGGGGCCCAAACTAACAATGAGCAGTTCTTC	CASSQGAQTNNEQFF
-	few	TRBV28	TRBJ2-3	TGTGCCAGCAGTCCCAGTCCCTCAGATACGCAGTATTTT	CASSPSPSDTQYF
TRBD2	-	TRBV7-2	TRBJ2-7	TGTGCCAGCAGCTTGGGGACTAGCGGGGAGCAGTACTTC	CASSLGTSGEQYF
-	-	TRBV18	TRBJ1-1	TGTGCCAGCTCACAATCAGGGGCGCGTGGTGCTTTCTTT	CASSQSGARGAFF
TRBD1	few	TRBV10-3	TRBJ1-2	TGTGCCATCAGTGGACAGGGGACAAATAACTATGGCTACACCTTC	CAISGQGTNNYGYTF